This T cell receptor (beta chain) is drawn from a study of T cell responses to AZD1222 COVID-19 vaccine. Whole-study context: Combined were second doses at about 4 or about 12 weeks. Study conclusions and caveats: Every sample of the repertoires postdated the peak T cell response. The sample set comprised mostly white British donors with more females, and clonal diversity was possibly underestimated. Distributed over spike, vaccine-associated CD4 TCRs predominated at 160-218 and 743-854.

Notes on this clone: The antigen remains undetermined.

The method was immunoSEQ multiplex PCR; TCRdb's version includes in-frame clones alone and lacks a portion of them. The repertoire holds 130,000 to 150,000 clones, with just over 90% as singletons. This specimen consisted of peripheral blood, obtained on day 0 of AZD1222 vaccination. The source of this sequence is an adult in good health.

The CDR3: CASSSLLVGYTF. CDR3 DNA: TGTGCCAGCAGCAGTCTGTTAGTCGGCTACACCTTC. The chain joins TRBV3-1 (or the pseudogene TRBV3-2) to TRBJ1-2; unclear D gene. The CDR3 totals 12 residues. Trimming stripped 5 bases from V and 8 bases from J, with 12 bases between. CDR1 and CDR2 from the germline V gene are LGHDT and YNNKEL (reference sequence).